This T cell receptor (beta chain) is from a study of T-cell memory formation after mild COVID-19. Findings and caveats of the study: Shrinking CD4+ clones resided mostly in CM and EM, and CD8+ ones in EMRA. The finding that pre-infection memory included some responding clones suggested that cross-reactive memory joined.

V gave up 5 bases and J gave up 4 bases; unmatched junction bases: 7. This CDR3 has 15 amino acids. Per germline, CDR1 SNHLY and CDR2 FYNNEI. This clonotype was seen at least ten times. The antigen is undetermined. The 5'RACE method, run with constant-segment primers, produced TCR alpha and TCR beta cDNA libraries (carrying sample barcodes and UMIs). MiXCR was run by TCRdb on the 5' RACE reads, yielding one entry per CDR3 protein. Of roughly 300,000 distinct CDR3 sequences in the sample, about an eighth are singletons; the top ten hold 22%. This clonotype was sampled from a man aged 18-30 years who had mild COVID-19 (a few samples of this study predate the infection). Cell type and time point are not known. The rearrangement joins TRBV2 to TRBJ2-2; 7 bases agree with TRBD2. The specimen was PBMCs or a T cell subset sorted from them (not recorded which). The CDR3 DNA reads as TGTGCCAGCAGTAAGCTAGCGGCGCTCACCGGGGAGCTGTTTTTT. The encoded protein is CASSKLAALTGELFF.